This T cell receptor beta chain was retrieved from a study of shared clonotypes between healthy human individuals. As processed by the authors: ImmunoSEQ gave junction-only sequences without quality scores, so filtering differed. This table comes from immunoSEQ multiplex PCR, and its TCRdb copy is limited to in-frame clones, with some not included. V, J and clone size derive from that table, while D and trimming were established from the DNA sequence. The table includes roughly 1 million clones, about 75% detected once. Germline lookup yields CDR1 SGHRS and CDR2 YFSETQ. The J segment lost 10 bases and the V segment lost 6 bases, leaving 10 bases of the junction unmatched. The length of the CDR3 is 13 residues. The table lists this clone with a few counts.

The source is a man younger than 35 in good health. The chain carries TRBV5-1 and TRBJ2-4; 7 positions agree with TRBD2. Material for sequencing was memory CD4+ T cells sorted from blood. Subset described: CD45RA-negative fraction. The CDR3 protein is CASTPDGEGIQYF. The CDR3 DNA follows: TGCGCCAGCACCCCCGATGGGGAGGGGATTCAGTACTTC. Supplemented by reference TRBV5-1 and TRBJ2-4, the full variable domain reads KAGVTQTPRYLIKTRGQQVTLSCSPISGHRSVSWYQQTPGQGLQFLFEYFSETQRNKGNFPGRFSGRQFSNSRSEMNVSTLELGDSALYLCASTPDGEGIQYFGAGTRLSVL.